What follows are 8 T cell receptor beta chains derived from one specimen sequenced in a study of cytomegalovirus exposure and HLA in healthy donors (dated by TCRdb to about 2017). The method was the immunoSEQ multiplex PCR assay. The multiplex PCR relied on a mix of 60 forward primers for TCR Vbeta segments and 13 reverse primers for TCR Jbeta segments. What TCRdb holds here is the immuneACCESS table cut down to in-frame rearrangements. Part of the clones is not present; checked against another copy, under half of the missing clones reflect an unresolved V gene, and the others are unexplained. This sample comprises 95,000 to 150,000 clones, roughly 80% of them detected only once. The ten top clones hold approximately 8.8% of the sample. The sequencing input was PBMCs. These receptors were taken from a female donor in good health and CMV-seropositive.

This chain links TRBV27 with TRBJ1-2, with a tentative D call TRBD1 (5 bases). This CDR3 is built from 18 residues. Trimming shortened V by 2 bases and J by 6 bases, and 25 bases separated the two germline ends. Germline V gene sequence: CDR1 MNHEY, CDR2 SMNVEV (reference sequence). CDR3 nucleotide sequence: TGTGCCAGCAGTTTACTTTCGCAGGGAGGCTCATACTTCGATGGCTACACCTTC. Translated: CASSLLSQGGSYFDGYTF.

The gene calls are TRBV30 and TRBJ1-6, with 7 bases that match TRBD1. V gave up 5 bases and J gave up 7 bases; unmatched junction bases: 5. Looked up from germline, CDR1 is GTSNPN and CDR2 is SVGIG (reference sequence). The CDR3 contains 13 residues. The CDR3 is CAWSGQKNSPLHF. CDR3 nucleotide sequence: TGTGCCTGGTCGGGACAGAAGAATTCACCCCTCCACTTT.

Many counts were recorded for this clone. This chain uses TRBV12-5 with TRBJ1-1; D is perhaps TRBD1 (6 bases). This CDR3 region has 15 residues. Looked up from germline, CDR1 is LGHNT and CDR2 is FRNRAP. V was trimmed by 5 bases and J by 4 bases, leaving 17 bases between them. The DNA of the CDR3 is TGTGCTAGTGGTCTGAGGCAGGGGACAATCACTGAAGCTTTCTTT. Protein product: CASGLRQGTITEAFF. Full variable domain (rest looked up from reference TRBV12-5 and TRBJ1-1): DARVTQTPRHKVTEMGQEVTMRCQPILGHNTVFWYRQTMMQGLELLAYFRNRAPLDDSGMPKDRFSAEMPDATLATLKIQPSEPRDSAVYFCASGLRQGTITEAFFGQGTRLTVV.

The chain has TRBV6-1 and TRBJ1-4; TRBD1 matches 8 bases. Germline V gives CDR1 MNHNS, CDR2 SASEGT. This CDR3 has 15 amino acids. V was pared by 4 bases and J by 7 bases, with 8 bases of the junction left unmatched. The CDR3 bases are TGTGCCAGCAGTGGACAACCGGGACAGGCTGAAAAACTGTTTTTT. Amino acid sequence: CASSGQPGQAEKLFF.

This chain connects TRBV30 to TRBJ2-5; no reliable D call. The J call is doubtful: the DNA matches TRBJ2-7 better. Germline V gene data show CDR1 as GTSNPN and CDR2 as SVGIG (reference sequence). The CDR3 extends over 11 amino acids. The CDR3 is CAWSVEVEQYF. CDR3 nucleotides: TGTGCCTGGAGTGTTGAGGTCGAGCAGTACTTC.

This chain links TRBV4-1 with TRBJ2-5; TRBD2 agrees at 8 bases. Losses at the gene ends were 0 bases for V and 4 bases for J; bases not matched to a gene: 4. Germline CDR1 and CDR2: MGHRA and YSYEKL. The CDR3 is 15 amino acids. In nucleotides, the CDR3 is TGCGCCAGCAGCCAAGAATCGGGGGGGGGAGAGACCCAGTACTTC. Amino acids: CASSQESGGGETQYF.

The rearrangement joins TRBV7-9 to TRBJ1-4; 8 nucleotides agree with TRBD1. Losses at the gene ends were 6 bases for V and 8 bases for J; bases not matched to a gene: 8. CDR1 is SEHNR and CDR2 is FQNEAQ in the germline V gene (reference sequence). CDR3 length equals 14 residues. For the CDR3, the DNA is TGTGCCAGCAGGCTGGGTTCAGGGGGCGAAAAACTGTTTTTT. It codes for CASRLGSGGEKLFF.

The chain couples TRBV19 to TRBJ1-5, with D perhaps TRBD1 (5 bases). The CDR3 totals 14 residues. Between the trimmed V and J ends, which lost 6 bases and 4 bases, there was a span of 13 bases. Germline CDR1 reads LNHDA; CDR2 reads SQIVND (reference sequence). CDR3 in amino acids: CASSGGGPNQPQHF. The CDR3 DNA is TGTGCCAGTAGCGGGGGGGGTCCTAATCAGCCCCAGCATTTT.